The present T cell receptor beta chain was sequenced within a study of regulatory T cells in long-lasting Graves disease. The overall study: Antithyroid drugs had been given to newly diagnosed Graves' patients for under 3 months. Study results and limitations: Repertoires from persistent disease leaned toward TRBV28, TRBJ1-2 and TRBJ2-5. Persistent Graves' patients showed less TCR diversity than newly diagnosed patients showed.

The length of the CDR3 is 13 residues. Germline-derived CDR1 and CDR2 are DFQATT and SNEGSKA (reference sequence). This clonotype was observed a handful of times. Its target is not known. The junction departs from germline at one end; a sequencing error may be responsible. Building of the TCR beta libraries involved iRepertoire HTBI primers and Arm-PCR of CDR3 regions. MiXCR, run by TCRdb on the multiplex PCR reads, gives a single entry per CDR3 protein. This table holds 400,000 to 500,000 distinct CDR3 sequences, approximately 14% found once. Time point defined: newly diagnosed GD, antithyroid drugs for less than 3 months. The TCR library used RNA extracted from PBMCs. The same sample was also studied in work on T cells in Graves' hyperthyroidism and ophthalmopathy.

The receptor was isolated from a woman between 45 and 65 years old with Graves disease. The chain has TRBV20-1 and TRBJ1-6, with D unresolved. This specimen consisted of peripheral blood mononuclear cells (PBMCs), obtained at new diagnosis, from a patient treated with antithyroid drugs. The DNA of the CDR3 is TGCAGTGCTAGCGTCAACTATGATTCACCCCTCCACTTT. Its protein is CSASVNYDSPLHF.